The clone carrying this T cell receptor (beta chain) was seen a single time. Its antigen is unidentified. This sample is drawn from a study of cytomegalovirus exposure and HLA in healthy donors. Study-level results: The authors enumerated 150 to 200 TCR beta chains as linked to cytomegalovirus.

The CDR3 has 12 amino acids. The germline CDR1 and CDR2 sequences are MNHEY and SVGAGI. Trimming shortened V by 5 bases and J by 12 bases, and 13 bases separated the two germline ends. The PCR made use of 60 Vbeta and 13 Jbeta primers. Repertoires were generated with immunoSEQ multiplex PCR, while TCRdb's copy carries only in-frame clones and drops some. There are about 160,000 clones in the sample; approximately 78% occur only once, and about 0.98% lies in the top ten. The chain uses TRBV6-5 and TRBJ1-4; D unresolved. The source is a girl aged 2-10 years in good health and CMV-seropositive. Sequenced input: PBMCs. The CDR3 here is CASSPLTGELFF. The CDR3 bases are TGTGCCAGCAGTCCCCTTACCGGGGAACTGTTTTTT.